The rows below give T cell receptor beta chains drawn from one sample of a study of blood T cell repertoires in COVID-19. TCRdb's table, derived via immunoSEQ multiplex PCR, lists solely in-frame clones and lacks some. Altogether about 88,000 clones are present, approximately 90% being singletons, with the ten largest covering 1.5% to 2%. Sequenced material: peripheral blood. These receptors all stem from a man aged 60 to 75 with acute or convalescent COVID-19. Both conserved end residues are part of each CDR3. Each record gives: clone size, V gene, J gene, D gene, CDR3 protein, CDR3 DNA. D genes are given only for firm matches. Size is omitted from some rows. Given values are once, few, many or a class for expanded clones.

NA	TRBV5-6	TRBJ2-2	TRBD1	CASSPGTGRAGELFF	TGTGCCAGCAGCCCCGGGACAGGGAGGGCCGGGGAGCTGTTTTTT
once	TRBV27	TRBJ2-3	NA	CASSSDWPSTDTQYF	TGTGCCAGCAGCTCCGACTGGCCTAGCACAGATACGCAGTATTTT
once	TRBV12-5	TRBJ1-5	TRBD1	CASGLADRGINQPQHF	TGTGCTAGTGGTTTGGCTGACAGGGGGATTAATCAGCCCCAGCATTTT
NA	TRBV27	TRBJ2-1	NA	CASSSLLAVSSYNEQFF	TGTGCCAGCAGTTCCCTTTTGGCGGTAAGCTCCTACAATGAGCAGTTCTTC
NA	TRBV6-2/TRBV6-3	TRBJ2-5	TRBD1	CASSPYSDRGDGKTQYF	TGTGCCAGCAGCCCTTATTCGGACAGGGGAGACGGGAAGACCCAGTACTTC
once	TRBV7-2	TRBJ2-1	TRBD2	CASSFTSGKNEQFF	TGTGCCAGCAGCTTCACTAGCGGGAAGAATGAGCAGTTCTTC
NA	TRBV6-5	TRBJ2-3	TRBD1	CASRRTGIRVQYF	TGTGCCAGCAGAAGGACAGGGATAAGGGTGCAGTATTTT
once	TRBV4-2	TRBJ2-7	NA	CASSQSGTEQYF	TGTGCCAGCAGCCAGTCAGGAACCGAGCAGTACTTC
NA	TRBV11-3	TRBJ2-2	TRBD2	CASSLDGGANTGELFF	TGTGCCAGCAGCTTAGACGGGGGGGCGAACACCGGGGAGCTGTTTTTT
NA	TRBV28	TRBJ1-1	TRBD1	CASSSQDRGGFNTEAFF	TGTGCCAGCAGTTCCCAGGACAGGGGAGGTTTCAACACTGAAGCTTTCTTT
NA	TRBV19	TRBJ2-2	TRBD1	CASSRQGSTGELFF	TGTGCCAGTAGTAGACAGGGGTCCACCGGGGAGCTGTTTTTT
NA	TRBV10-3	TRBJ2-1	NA	CAISETGEGYNEQFF	TGTGCCATCAGTGAAACGGGAGAGGGGTACAATGAGCAGTTCTTC
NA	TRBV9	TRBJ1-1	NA	CASSAGAKGLVEAFF	TGTGCCAGCAGCGCAGGGGCCAAAGGGCTAGTAGAAGCTTTCTTT
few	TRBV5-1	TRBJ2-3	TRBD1	CASSYGTGGPDTQYF	TGCGCCAGCAGCTACGGGACAGGGGGACCAGATACGCAGTATTTT
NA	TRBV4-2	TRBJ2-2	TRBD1	CASSQEVQGASGELFF	TGTGCCAGCAGCCAAGAGGTCCAGGGGGCTTCCGGGGAGCTGTTTTTT
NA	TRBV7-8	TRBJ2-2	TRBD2	CASSLDASGYLTGELFF	TGTGCCAGCAGCTTAGATGCTAGCGGGTACCTTACCGGGGAGCTGTTTTTT
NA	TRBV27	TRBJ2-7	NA	CASSPYPRTEGYF	TGTGCCAGCAGTCCCTACCCCCGGACTGAAGGGTACTTC
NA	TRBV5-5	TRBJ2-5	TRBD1	CASSSTGGHQETQYF	TGTGCCAGCAGCTCGACAGGGGGCCACCAAGAGACCCAGTACTTC
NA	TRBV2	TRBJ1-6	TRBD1	CASSENRRGPLHF	TGTGCCAGCAGTGAAAATCGAAGGGGGCCACTCCACTTT
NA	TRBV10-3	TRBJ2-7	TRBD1	CAIRPDRAYEQYF	TGTGCCATCAGGCCGGACAGGGCCTACGAGCAGTACTTC
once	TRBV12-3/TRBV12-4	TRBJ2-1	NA	CASSFSIYEQFF	TGTGCCAGCAGTTTTAGCATCTATGAGCAGTTCTTC
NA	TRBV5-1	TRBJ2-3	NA	CASSLDQSGTDTQYF	TGCGCCAGCAGCTTGGATCAGTCCGGCACAGATACGCAGTATTTT
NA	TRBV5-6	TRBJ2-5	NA	CASSSRDPGGETQYF	TGTGCCAGCAGCAGCCGGGATCCGGGCGGAGAGACCCAGTACTTC
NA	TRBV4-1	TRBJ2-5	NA	CASSQGAAWPQYF	TGCGCCAGCAGCCAGGGCGCCGCTTGGCCCCAGTACTTC
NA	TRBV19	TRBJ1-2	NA	CATHLGGVRGYTF	TGTGCCACCCACTTGGGGGGGGTTAGGGGCTACACCTTC